These T cell receptor beta chains were read from a single sample in a study of T-cell reconstitution after alpha-beta-depleted transplantation in children. Using its own MiXCR run on the PCR reads, TCRdb lists one record per CDR3 protein. The sample lists some 490,000 distinct CDR3 sequences, roughly an eighth occurring once. Material: PBMCs from the stem cell graft donor, obtained from the stem cell graft. These receptors came from a human donor who donated a stem cell graft to a child with combined immunodeficiency. Both conserved end residues are part of each CDR3. D genes are given only for firm matches. Expanded clones are given a class, and other clones once, few, many or no size at all.

abundance	d_gene	j_gene	v_gene	CDR3nt	CDR3aa
NA	NA	TRBJ2-2	TRBV15	TGTGCCACCAGCAGAGATCGAGGAGGGACCGGGGAGCTGTTTTTT	CATSRDRGGTGELFF
NA	TRBD1	TRBJ2-3	TRBV29-1	TGCAGCGTCTACCAGGGGGCCACAGATACGCAGTATTTT	CSVYQGATDTQYF
NA	NA	TRBJ2-3	TRBV9	TGTGCCAGCAGCCCGCCCGGGCTAGCGGATACGCAGTATTTT	CASSPPGLADTQYF
NA	NA	TRBJ1-1	TRBV20-1	TGCAGTGCTTTTATGAGGGGCTTGAACACTGAAGCTTTCTTT	CSAFMRGLNTEAFF
NA	TRBD2	TRBJ2-4	TRBV18	TGTGCCAGCTCATCCGGACTAGGGGAAAACATTCAGTACTTC	CASSSGLGENIQYF
NA	TRBD2	TRBJ2-2	TRBV4-3	TGCGCCAGCAGCCAAGATCTAGTAGCGGGAGCTTGGACCGGGGAGCTGTTTTTT	CASSQDLVAGAWTGELFF
few	TRBD1	TRBJ2-2	TRBV29-1	TGCAGCGTGGCCCCGACAGGGGTCGGGGAGCTGTTTTTT	CSVAPTGVGELFF
NA	NA	TRBJ2-7	TRBV7-2	TGTGCCAGCAGCTTGGGGATGGCAATTGACGAGCAGTACTTC	CASSLGMAIDEQYF
NA	TRBD1	TRBJ1-2	TRBV19	TGTGCCAGTAGTACCAGACAGGGGGCGTCTGGCTACACCTTC	CASSTRQGASGYTF
many	TRBD2	TRBJ2-3	TRBV27	TGTGCCAGCAGTCCTACTAGCGGGGTCACAGATACGCAGTATTTT	CASSPTSGVTDTQYF
NA	NA	TRBJ2-1	TRBV27	TGTGCCAGCAGTTTAAGGTCCGACACTTTCTTTGCGGAGCAGTTCTTC	CASSLRSDTFFAEQFF
NA	TRBD2	TRBJ2-1	TRBV20-1	TGCAGTGCCCCCGGACTAGCGGGCCCCTCCTACAATGAGCAGTTCTTC	CSAPGLAGPSYNEQFF
few	TRBD1	TRBJ1-5	TRBV29-1	TGCAGCGTTGGACAGGGGGAAGGTCAGCCCCAGCATTTT	CSVGQGEGQPQHF
many	NA	TRBJ1-3	TRBV3-1	TGTGCCAGCAGCCAAGAGGGGGGGCGTGGAAACACCATATATTTT	CASSQEGGRGNTIYF
many	NA	TRBJ2-1	TRBV29-1	TGCAGCACTAGTAGGACCTCTGACTACAATGAGCAGTTCTTC	CSTSRTSDYNEQFF
many	NA	TRBJ2-2	TRBV12-3/TRBV12-4	TGTGCCAGCAGGAAAGGGAACACCGGGGAGCTGTTTTTT	CASRKGNTGELFF
many	TRBD2	TRBJ2-2	TRBV7-2	TGTGCCAGCAGTCTAGCGGGAGGGAACACCGGGGAGCTGTTTTTT	CASSLAGGNTGELFF